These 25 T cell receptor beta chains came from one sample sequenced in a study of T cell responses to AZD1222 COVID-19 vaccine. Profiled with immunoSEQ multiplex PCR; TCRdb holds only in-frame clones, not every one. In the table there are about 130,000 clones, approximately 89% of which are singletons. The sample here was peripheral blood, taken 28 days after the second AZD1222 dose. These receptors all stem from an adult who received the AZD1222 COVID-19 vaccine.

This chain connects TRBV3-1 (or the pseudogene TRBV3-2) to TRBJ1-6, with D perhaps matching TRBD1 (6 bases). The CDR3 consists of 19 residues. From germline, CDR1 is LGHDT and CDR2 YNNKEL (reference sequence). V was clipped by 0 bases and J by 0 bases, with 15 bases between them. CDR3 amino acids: CASSQEGAKGGSYNSPLHF. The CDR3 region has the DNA TGTGCCAGCAGCCAAGAAGGTGCAAAAGGGGGCTCCTATAATTCACCCCTCCACTTT.

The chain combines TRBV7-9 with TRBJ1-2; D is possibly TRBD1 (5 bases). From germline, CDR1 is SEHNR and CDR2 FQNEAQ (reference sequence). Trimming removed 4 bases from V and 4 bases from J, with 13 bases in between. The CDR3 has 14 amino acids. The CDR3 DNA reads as TGTGCCAGCAGCTCCCGCGGGGGGAGCTATGGCTACACCTTC. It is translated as CASSSRGGSYGYTF.

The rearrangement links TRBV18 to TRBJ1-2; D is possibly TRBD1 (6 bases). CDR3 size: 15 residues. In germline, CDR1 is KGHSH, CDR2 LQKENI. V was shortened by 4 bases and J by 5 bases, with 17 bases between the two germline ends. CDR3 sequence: CASSQNPGQSYGYTF. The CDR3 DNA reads TGTGCCAGCTCACAGAACCCTGGACAGTCGTATGGCTACACCTTC.

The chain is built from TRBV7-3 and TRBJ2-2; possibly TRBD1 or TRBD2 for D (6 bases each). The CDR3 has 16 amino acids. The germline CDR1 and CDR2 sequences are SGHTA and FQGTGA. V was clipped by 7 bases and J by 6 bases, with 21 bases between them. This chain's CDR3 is CASTNRTGGPPGELFF. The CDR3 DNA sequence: TGTGCCAGCACCAACCGGACCGGGGGCCCCCCCGGGGAGCTGTTTTTT. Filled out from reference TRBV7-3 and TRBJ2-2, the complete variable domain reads GAGVSQTPSNKVTEKGKYVELRCDPISGHTALYWYRQSLGQGPEFLIYFQGTGAADDSGLPNDRFFAVRPEGSVSTLKIQRTERGDSAVYLCASTNRTGGPPGELFFGEGSRLTVL.

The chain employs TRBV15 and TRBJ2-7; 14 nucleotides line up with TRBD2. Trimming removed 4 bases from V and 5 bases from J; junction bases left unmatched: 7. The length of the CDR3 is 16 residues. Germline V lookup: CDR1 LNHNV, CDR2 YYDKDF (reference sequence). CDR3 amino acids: CATSTALGLAGDEQYF. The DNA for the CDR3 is TGTGCCACCAGCACTGCACTGGGACTAGCGGGGGACGAGCAGTACTTC.

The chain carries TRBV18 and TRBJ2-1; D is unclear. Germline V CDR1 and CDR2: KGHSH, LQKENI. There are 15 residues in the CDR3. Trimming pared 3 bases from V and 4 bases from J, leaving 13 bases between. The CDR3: CASSPPPVGYNEQFF. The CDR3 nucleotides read TGTGCCAGCTCACCTCCTCCCGTTGGGTACAATGAGCAGTTCTTC.

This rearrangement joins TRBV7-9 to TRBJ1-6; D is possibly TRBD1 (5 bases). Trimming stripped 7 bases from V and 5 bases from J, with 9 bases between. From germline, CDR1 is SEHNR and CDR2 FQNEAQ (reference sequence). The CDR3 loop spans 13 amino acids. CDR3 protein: CASNQGNNSPLHF. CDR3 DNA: TGTGCCAGCAACCAGGGTAATAATTCACCCCTCCACTTT.

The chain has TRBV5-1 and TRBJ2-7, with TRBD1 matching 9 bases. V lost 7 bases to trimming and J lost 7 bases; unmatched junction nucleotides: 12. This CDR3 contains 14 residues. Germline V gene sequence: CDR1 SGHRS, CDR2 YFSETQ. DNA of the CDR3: TGCGCCAGCTCCATAAACAGGGGGCTGGGTGAGCAGTACTTC. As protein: CASSINRGLGEQYF.

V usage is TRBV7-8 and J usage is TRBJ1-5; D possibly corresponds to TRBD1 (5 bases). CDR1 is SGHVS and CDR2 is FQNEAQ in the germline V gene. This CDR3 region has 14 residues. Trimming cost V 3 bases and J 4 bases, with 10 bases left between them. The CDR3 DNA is TGTGCCAGCAGCTTGACAGCAGAGAATCAGCCCCAGCATTTT. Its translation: CASSLTAENQPQHF. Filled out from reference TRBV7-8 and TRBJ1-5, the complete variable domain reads GAGVSQSPRYKVAKRGQDVALRCDPISGHVSLFWYQQALGQGPEFLTYFQNEAQLDKSGLPSDRFFAERPEGSVSTLKIQRTQQEDSAVYLCASSLTAENQPQHFGDGTRLSIL.

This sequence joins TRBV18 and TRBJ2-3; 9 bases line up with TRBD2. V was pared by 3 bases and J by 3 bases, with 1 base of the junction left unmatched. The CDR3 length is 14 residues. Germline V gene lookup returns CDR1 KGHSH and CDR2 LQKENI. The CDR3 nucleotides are TGTGCCAGCTCACCCGGACTAGCGACAGATACGCAGTATTTT. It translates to CASSPGLATDTQYF.

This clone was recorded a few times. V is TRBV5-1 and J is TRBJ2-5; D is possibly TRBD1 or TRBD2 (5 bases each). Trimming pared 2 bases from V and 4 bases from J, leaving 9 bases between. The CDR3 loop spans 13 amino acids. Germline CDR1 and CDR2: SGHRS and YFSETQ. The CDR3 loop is CASSFQGRETQYF. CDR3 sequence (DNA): TGCGCCAGCAGCTTTCAGGGACGAGAGACCCAGTACTTC.

The CDR3 coding sequence is TGTGCCAGCAGCCCCTATTGGGGGGGGAGCTACAATGAGCAGTTCTTC. It specifies CASSPYWGGSYNEQFF. This chain uses TRBV3-1 (or the pseudogene TRBV3-2) with TRBJ2-1; 7 bases fit TRBD2. Trimming at V came to 4 bases and at J to 3 bases, leaving 9 bases not matched to a gene. Germline V CDR1 and CDR2: LGHDT, YNNKEL (reference sequence). CDR3 size: 16 residues.

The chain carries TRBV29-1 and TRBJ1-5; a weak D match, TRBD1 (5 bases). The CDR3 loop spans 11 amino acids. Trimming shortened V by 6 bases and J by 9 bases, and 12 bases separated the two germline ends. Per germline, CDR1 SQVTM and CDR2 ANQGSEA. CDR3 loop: CSVQDNGPQHF. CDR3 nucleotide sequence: TGCAGCGTACAGGACAATGGGCCCCAGCATTTT. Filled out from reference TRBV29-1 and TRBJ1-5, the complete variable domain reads SAVISQKPSRDICQRGTSLTIQCQVDSQVTMMFWYRQQPGQSLTLIATANQGSEATYESGFVIDKFPISRPNLTFSTLTVSNMSPEDSSIYLCSVQDNGPQHFGDGTRLSIL.

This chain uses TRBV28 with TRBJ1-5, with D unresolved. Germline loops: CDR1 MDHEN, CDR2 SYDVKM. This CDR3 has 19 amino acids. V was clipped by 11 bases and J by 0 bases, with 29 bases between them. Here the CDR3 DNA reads TGTGCCGCGCACGACGGATCAGGATTCTGGGCGAATAGCAATCAGCCCCAGCATTTT. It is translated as CAAHDGSGFWANSNQPQHF.

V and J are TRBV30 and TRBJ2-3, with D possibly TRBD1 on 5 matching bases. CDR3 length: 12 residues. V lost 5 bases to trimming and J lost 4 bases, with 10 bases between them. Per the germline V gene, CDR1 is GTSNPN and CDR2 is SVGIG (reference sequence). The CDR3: CAWLQGSDTQYF. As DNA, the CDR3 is TGTGCCTGGCTCCAGGGTTCAGATACGCAGTATTTT.

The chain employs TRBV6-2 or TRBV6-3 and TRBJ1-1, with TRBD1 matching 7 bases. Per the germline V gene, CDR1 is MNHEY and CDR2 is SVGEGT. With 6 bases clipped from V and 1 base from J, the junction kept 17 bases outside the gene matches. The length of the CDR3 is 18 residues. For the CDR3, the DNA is TGTGCCAGCAGCGGGGGAGGGGGGACAGCCCTTGGGAACACTGAAGCTTTCTTT. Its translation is CASSGGGGTALGNTEAFF.

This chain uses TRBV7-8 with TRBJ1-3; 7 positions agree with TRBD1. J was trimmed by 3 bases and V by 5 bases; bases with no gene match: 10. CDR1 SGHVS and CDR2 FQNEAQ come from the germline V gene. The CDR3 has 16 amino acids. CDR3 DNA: TGTGCCAGCAGCCCCCAGGACAGGAGGTTTGGAAACACCATATATTTT. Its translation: CASSPQDRRFGNTIYF. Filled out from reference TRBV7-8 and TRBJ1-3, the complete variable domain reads GAGVSQSPRYKVAKRGQDVALRCDPISGHVSLFWYQQALGQGPEFLTYFQNEAQLDKSGLPSDRFFAERPEGSVSTLKIQRTQQEDSAVYLCASSPQDRRFGNTIYFGEGSWLTVV.

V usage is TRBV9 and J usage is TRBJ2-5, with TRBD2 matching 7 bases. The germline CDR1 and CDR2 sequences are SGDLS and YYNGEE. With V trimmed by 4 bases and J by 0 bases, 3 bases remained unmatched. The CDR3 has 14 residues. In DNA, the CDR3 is TGTGCCAGCAGCCCCGGGACTAACCAAGAGACCCAGTACTTC. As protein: CASSPGTNQETQYF.

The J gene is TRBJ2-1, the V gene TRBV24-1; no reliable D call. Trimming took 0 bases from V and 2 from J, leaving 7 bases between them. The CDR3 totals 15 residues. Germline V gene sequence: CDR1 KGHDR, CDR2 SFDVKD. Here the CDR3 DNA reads TGTGCCACCAGTGATTTGTCGAGACCCTACAATGAGCAGTTCTTC. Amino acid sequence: CATSDLSRPYNEQFF.

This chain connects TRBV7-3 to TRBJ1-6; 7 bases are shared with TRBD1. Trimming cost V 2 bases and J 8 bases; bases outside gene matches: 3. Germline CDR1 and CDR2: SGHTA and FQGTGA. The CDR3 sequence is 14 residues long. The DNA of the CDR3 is TGTGCCAGCAGCTTAGGGACAGACGATTCACCCCTCCACTTT. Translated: CASSLGTDDSPLHF.

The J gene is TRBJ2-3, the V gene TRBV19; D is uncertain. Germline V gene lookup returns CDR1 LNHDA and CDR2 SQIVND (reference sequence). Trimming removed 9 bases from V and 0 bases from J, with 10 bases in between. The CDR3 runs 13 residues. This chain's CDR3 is CASRDFSTDTQYF. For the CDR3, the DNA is TGTGCCAGCCGAGACTTTAGCACAGATACGCAGTATTTT.

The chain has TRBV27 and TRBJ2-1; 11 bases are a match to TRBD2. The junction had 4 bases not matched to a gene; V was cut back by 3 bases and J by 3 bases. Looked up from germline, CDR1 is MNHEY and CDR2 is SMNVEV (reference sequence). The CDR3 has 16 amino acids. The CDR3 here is CASSLTSGEYYNEQFF. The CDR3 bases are TGTGCCAGCAGTTTGACTAGCGGGGAGTACTACAATGAGCAGTTCTTC.

The CDR3 nucleotides are TGTGCCAGCAAGGTCACGAATCAGCCCCAGCATTTT. Its protein is CASKVTNQPQHF. The V and J genes are TRBV6-6 and TRBJ1-5, with D unresolved. The CDR3 consists of 12 residues. Germline CDR1 reads MNHNY; CDR2 reads SVGAGI (reference sequence). With 7 bases removed from V and 4 bases from J, the gap between germline ends came to 8 bases.

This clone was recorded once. The CDR3 DNA reads TGTGCCAGCAGCTTATCCACGGGAGCCTACGAGCAGTACTTC. This translates into CASSLSTGAYEQYF. The chain is built from TRBV7-2 and TRBJ2-7; possible D gene TRBD2, 6 bases. Per germline, CDR1 SGHTA and CDR2 FQGNSA. Trimming pared 2 bases from V and 2 bases from J, leaving 10 bases between. This CDR3 has 14 amino acids. The full variable domain, rest sourced from reference TRBV7-2 and TRBJ2-7, is GAGVSQSPSNKVTEKGKDVELRCDPISGHTALYWYRQSLGQGLEFLIYFQGNSAPDKSGLPSDRFSAERTGGSVSTLTIQRTQQEDSAVYLCASSLSTGAYEQYFGPGTRLTVT.

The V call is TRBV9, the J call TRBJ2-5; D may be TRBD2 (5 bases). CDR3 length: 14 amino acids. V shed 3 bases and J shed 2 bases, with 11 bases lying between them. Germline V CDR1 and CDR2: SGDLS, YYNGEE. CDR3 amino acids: CASSGTAGQETQYF. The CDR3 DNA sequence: TGTGCCAGCAGCGGGACTGCAGGTCAAGAGACCCAGTACTTC.